The 27 T cell receptor beta chains presented below share a single source sample, sequenced in a study of cytomegalovirus exposure and HLA in healthy donors (dated by TCRdb to 2015 to 2018). The library was produced with the immunoSEQ multiplex PCR assay. For the multiplex PCR, a mixture combining 60 forward primers for TCR Vbeta segments and 13 reverse primers for TCR Jbeta segments was used. TCRdb took over this immuneACCESS table, retaining in-frame rearrangements with V and J assigned. Such tables are incomplete; in checked studies, under half of the missing clones stem from an unresolved V gene, and the remainder is unexplained. The sample profile shows about 170,000 clones; 77% of them were found once. 3.1% of the sample belongs to the ten largest clones. Source material: PBMCs. The receptors stem from a female donor in good health and CMV-seronegative.

This clone is a singleton in its sample. The V and J genes are TRBV11-3 and TRBJ2-5; D is undetermined. CDR3 length: 13 residues. Trimming cost V 5 bases and J 1 base, with 8 bases left between them. Germline V gives CDR1 SGHNT, CDR2 YENEEA. DNA for the CDR3: TGTGCCAGCAGCATGACAAGCCAAGAGACCCAGTACTTC. Its protein product is CASSMTSQETQYF.

There are a few counts of this clone. J is TRBJ1-1 and V is TRBV6-5; D might be TRBD1 (6 bases). Germline assignment: CDR1 MNHEY and CDR2 SVGAGI. The CDR3 has 14 residues. Trimming left V 6 bases short and J 4 bases short, with 15 bases between. Here the CDR3 reads CASRESGEITEAFF. CDR3 nucleotide sequence: TGTGCCAGCAGAGAATCAGGGGAAATCACTGAAGCTTTCTTT.

This clone was detected once. This chain links TRBV5-1 with TRBJ2-3; possible D gene TRBD1, 5 bases. The CDR3 runs to 14 residues. V dropped 1 base and J dropped 2 bases, with 8 bases sitting between them. CDR1 and CDR2 (germline): SGHRS, YFSETQ. CDR3 region: CASSLSRVTDTQYF. In DNA, the CDR3 is TGCGCCAGCAGCTTGAGCAGGGTCACAGATACGCAGTATTTT.

This chain uses TRBV5-5 with TRBJ1-4; 9 nucleotides match TRBD1. The V gene's germline CDR1 is SGHKS and CDR2 YYEKEE (reference sequence). V gave up 4 bases and J gave up 7 bases; unmatched junction bases: 5. The CDR3 has 14 amino acids. CDR3 protein: CASSPGQGIEKLFF. CDR3 nucleotide sequence: TGTGCCAGCAGCCCGGGACAGGGAATTGAAAAACTGTTTTTT.

V and J are TRBV10-2 and TRBJ2-7, with D perhaps TRBD1 (6 bases). Trimming removed 0 bases at V and 3 bases at J, with 12 bases between. Germline lookup yields CDR1 WSHSY and CDR2 SAAADI. The CDR3 is 15 amino acids. CDR3 DNA: TGCGCCAGCAGTGAGTCTGGGATACAGGGCTACGAGCAGTACTTC. This sequence encodes CASSESGIQGYEQYF.

The chain joins TRBV7-9 to TRBJ1-2; possible D gene TRBD1, 5 bases. The germline V gene encodes CDR1 SEHNR and CDR2 FQNEAQ (reference sequence). Trimming took 9 bases from V and 2 from J, leaving 13 bases between them. The CDR3 is 13 residues long. The CDR3 loop is CASGEGSNYGYTF. CDR3 bases: TGTGCCAGTGGGGAGGGGTCCAACTATGGCTACACCTTC.

As to this clone: A read error may account for a junction end that differs from germline. J is TRBJ1-4 and V is TRBV6-1; D possibly corresponds to TRBD1 (6 bases). CDR1 is MNHNS, CDR2 SASEGT, per germline. There are 16 residues in the CDR3. As DNA, the CDR3 is TGTGCCAGCAGTGAAGTACAGGGAGCAACTAATGAAAAACTGCTTTTT. Translation: CASSEVQGATNEKLLF.

V gene TRBV2 combines with J gene TRBJ1-4; no firm D call. CDR3 length: 13 amino acids. CDR1 is SNHLY, CDR2 FYNNEI, per germline. V lost 2 bases and J lost 7, with 8 bases in between. In DNA, the CDR3 is TGTGCCAGCAGTGAATTGGCAGGTGAAAAACTGTTTTTT. It codes for CASSELAGEKLFF.

The table lists this clone with a count of one. The CDR3 region is CSVEDLDRLHNEQFF. Written as DNA, the CDR3 is TGCAGCGTTGAAGATCTCGACAGGCTACACAATGAGCAGTTCTTC. The V call is TRBV29-1, the J call TRBJ2-1; D perhaps matches TRBD1 (6 bases). Germline CDR1 SQVTM, CDR2 ANQGSEA. V was shortened by 0 bases and J by 5 bases, with 14 bases between the two germline ends. This CDR3 has 15 amino acids.

Turning to this clone: Other DNA variants within this sample encode the same CDR3. This chain joins TRBV28 and TRBJ2-5, with TRBD2 matching 14 bases. Germline CDR1 MDHEN, CDR2 SYDVKM. V was pared by 10 bases and J by 0 bases, with 13 bases of the junction left unmatched. The length of the CDR3 is 18 residues. CDR3 in DNA: TGTGCCACCGCCGGGACTAGCGGGAGACGGGGCTACCAAGAGACCCAGTACTTC. Its translation: CATAGTSGRRGYQETQYF.

The chain has TRBV5-6 and TRBJ1-1; 7 positions agree with TRBD1. This CDR3 region has 14 residues. In germline, CDR1 is SGHDT, CDR2 YYEEEE. After removal of 4 bases from V and 6 bases from J, the junction contained 9 bases not matched to a gene. The CDR3 sequence: CASSVLRGVAEAFF. CDR3 nucleotides: TGTGCCAGCAGCGTACTCAGGGGGGTGGCTGAAGCTTTCTTT.

The chain employs TRBV5-5 and TRBJ1-2; a weak D match, TRBD1 (6 bases). With 4 bases removed from V and 8 bases from J, the gap between germline ends came to 18 bases. Germline V lookup: CDR1 SGHKS, CDR2 YYEKEE (reference sequence). This CDR3 has 14 residues. Here the CDR3 reads CASSLMGAARGYTF. The CDR3 DNA follows: TGTGCCAGCAGCCTCATGGGGGCGGCACGGGGCTACACCTTC.

The rearrangement uses TRBV4-3 and TRBJ1-1, with D hard to call. This CDR3 comprises 14 residues. The V end was cut by 0 bases, the J end by 7 bases, with 12 bases between. The germline V gene has CDR1 LGHNA and CDR2 YSLEER. CDR3 sequence: CASSQDAVGGEAFF. CDR3 in DNA: TGCGCCAGCAGCCAAGATGCGGTCGGAGGTGAAGCTTTCTTT.

V is TRBV27 and J is TRBJ1-6; 9 nucleotides line up with TRBD1. CDR3 length: 15 amino acids. Trimming at V came to 6 bases and at J to 4 bases, leaving 4 bases not matched to a gene. The germline V gene has CDR1 MNHEY and CDR2 SMNVEV (reference sequence). CDR3 protein: CASSAGTGYNSPLHF. Here the CDR3 DNA reads TGTGCCAGCAGCGCTGGGACAGGGTATAATTCACCCCTCCACTTT.

V and J are TRBV19 and TRBJ2-2, with 10 bases matching TRBD2. Trimming at V came to 4 bases and at J to 1 base, leaving 3 bases not matched to a gene. CDR1 and CDR2 from the germline V gene are LNHDA and SQIVND (reference sequence). The CDR3 has 16 residues. The CDR3 DNA sequence: TGTGCCAGTAGTAACTTAGCGGGGGGGAACACCGGGGAGCTGTTTTTT. It specifies CASSNLAGGNTGELFF.

This clone has just a few counts. V is TRBV5-4 and J is TRBJ2-5; D gene uncertain. The CDR3 runs 13 residues. CDR1 is SGHNT and CDR2 is YYREEE in the germline V gene (reference sequence). Trimming pared 0 bases from V and 1 base from J, leaving 4 bases between. CDR3: CASSLDFQETQYF. The CDR3 bases are TGTGCCAGCAGCTTGGACTTCCAAGAGACCCAGTACTTC.

Turning to this clone: A read error may account for a junction end that differs from germline. This rearrangement joins TRBV7-2 to TRBJ2-7, with TRBD2 matching over 7 bases. This CDR3 comprises 13 residues. Germline loops: CDR1 SGHTA, CDR2 FQGNSA. As DNA, the CDR3 is TGTGCCAGCAGTAATAACGCCTGGGGTGCGGGGGACTTC. This gives the protein CASSNNAWGAGDF. Together with reference TRBV7-2 and TRBJ2-7, the CDR3 gives the full variable domain: GAGVSQSPSNKVTEKGKDVELRCDPISGHTALYWYRQSLGQGLEFLIYFQGNSAPDKSGLPSDRFSAERTGGSVSTLTIQRTQQEDSAVYLCASSNNAWGAGDFGPGTRLTVT.

The J gene is TRBJ2-3, the V gene TRBV5-1; TRBD2 matches 7 bases. J gave up 7 bases and V 5 bases, and 7 bases lay outside the gene matches. Germline CDR1 reads SGHRS; CDR2 reads YFSETQ. The CDR3 has 13 residues. This chain's CDR3 is CASSGGGSNTQYF. CDR3 in DNA: TGCGCCAGCAGTGGCGGGGGTAGCAATACGCAGTATTTT.

The V and J genes are TRBV28 and TRBJ1-5, with D maybe TRBD1 (5 bases). Germline lookup yields CDR1 MDHEN and CDR2 SYDVKM. V lost 1 base and J lost 5, with 6 bases in between. The CDR3 is 13 residues long. The CDR3 reads CASSLSRDQPQHF. CDR3 in DNA: TGTGCCAGCAGTTTATCCAGGGATCAGCCCCAGCATTTT. Using reference TRBV28 and TRBJ1-5 for the parts outside the CDR3, the full variable domain is DVKVTQSSRYLVKRTGEKVFLECVQDMDHENMFWYRQDPGLGLRLIYFSYDVKMKEKGDIPEGYSVSREKKERFSLILESASTNQTSMYLCASSLSRDQPQHFGDGTRLSIL.

V gene TRBV28 combines with J gene TRBJ2-7; no firm D call. The V gene's germline CDR1 is MDHEN and CDR2 SYDVKM. V was cut by 5 bases and J by 6 bases, with 17 bases left in between. The CDR3 loop spans 14 amino acids. As DNA, the CDR3 is TGTGCCAGCAGTAAAAGCCTCTTCCCTTTCGAGCAGTACTTC. This translates into CASSKSLFPFEQYF.

The CDR3 nucleotides are TGTGCCAGCAGCTCGCCGGACAGGGGGTATACTAATGAAAAACTGTTTTTT. It yields the protein CASSSPDRGYTNEKLFF. The chain recombines TRBV11-2 with TRBJ1-4; TRBD1 agrees at 10 bases. The germline V gene has CDR1 SGHAT and CDR2 FQNNGV. With 4 bases clipped from V and 2 bases from J, the junction kept 7 bases outside the gene matches. This CDR3 contains 17 residues.

The genes are TRBV29-1 and TRBJ1-2, with D tentatively TRBD1 (6 bases). V lost 0 bases to trimming and J lost 4 bases, with 15 bases between them. Germline V gene sequence: CDR1 SQVTM, CDR2 ANQGSEA. This CDR3 comprises 15 residues. This CDR3 reads CSVEETSGGGYGYTF. The CDR3 DNA reads as TGCAGCGTTGAAGAGACGTCGGGGGGCGGCTATGGCTACACCTTC.

The chain carries TRBV19 and TRBJ1-6; possible D gene TRBD1, 5 bases. V was cut by 6 bases and J by 11 bases, with 17 bases left in between. CDR1 is LNHDA, CDR2 SQIVND, per germline (reference sequence). The CDR3 length is 14 residues. The CDR3 loop is CASSRDSFEAPLHF. CDR3 DNA sequence: TGTGCCAGTAGCCGGGACTCTTTTGAGGCACCCCTCCACTTT.

V gene TRBV29-1 combines with J gene TRBJ1-2; 7 nucleotides agree with TRBD1. The CDR3 loop spans 12 amino acids. Germline CDR1 is SQVTM and CDR2 is ANQGSEA. Trimming took 4 bases from V and 7 from J; bases not matched to a gene: 6. Here the CDR3 DNA reads TGCAGCGTTGGAGAGGGGGCAGGTGGCTACACCTTC. It is translated as CSVGEGAGGYTF.

This clone was counted between two and nine times. The chain is built from TRBV9 and TRBJ2-7; D perhaps matches TRBD2 (7 bases). The CDR3 length is 15 residues. V was clipped by 0 bases and J by 2 bases, with 12 bases between them. Germline loops: CDR1 SGDLS, CDR2 YYNGEE. The CDR3 nucleotides read TGTGCCAGCAGCGTAGCTTCCGGGGGGCCCTACGAGCAGTACTTC. It is translated as CASSVASGGPYEQYF.

The V gene is TRBV2, the J gene TRBJ2-7; 7 nucleotides line up with TRBD2. Germline V lookup: CDR1 SNHLY, CDR2 FYNNEI. Unmatched junction bases numbered 6, after V lost 7 bases and J lost 0 bases. The CDR3 has 14 residues. The chain's CDR3 is CASIPGTNSYEQYF. DNA of the CDR3: TGTGCCAGCATACCCGGGACTAACTCCTACGAGCAGTACTTC.

This clone showed up just once. The rearrangement joins TRBV29-1 to TRBJ2-2; D might be TRBD1 (5 bases). CDR1 and CDR2 (germline): SQVTM, ANQGSEA. Trimming took 4 bases from V and 2 from J, leaving 11 bases between them. The CDR3 is 14 residues long. The CDR3 DNA sequence: TGCAGCGTTGTCCGACAGCCAAACACCGGGGAGCTGTTTTTT. It is translated as CSVVRQPNTGELFF.